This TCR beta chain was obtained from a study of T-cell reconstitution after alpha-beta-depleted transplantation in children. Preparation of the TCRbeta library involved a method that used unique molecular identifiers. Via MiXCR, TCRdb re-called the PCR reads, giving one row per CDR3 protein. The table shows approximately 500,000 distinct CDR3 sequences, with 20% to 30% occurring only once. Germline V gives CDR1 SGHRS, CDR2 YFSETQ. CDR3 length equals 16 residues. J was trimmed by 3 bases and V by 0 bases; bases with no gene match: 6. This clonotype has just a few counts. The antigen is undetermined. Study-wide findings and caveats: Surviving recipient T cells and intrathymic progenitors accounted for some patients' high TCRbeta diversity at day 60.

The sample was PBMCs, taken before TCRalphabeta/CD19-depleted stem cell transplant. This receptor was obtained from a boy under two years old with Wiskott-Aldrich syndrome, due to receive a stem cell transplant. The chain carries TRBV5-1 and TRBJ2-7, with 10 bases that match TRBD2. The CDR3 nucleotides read TGCGCCAGCAGCTTGGATCCTAGCGGGAGTAGCTACGAGCAGTACTTC. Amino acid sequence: CASSLDPSGSSYEQYF.